Following are 24 T cell receptor beta chains from one sample sequenced in a study of blood T cell repertoires in COVID-19. Here immunoSEQ multiplex PCR was the method, and the copy in TCRdb shows in-frame clones only, minus some. The profile covers under 130,000 clones, with about 80% appearing a single time and approximately 19% taken by the ten largest. The sequencing input was peripheral blood. The origin of the receptors is a woman between 65 and 79 years old with acute or convalescent COVID-19.

This rearrangement joins TRBV7-8 to TRBJ1-2; 9 nucleotides agree with TRBD1. Germline trimming cut 5 bases from V and 14 bases from J; bases unmatched to any gene: 21. Germline V CDR1 and CDR2: SGHVS, FQNEAQ. The length of the CDR3 is 16 residues. In DNA form, the CDR3 reads TGTGCCAGCAGCCAGCTCGGCCCCGGGACAGGGATCTCAGGAACCTTC. Translated: CASSQLGPGTGISGTF.

This clone was recorded a few times. This chain joins TRBV9 and TRBJ1-4; weak D call: TRBD1 (6 bases). Germline CDR1 is SGDLS and CDR2 is YYNGEE. V was trimmed by 4 bases and J by 3 bases, leaving 10 bases between them. The CDR3 length is 14 residues. The CDR3 sequence: CASSQQGSNEKLFF. The CDR3 bases are TGTGCCAGCAGCCAACAGGGCTCTAATGAAAAACTGTTTTTT.

J is TRBJ2-5 and V is TRBV5-8, with D unresolved. This CDR3 has 11 residues. The germline CDR1 and CDR2 sequences are SGHTS and YDEGEE. The V gene lost 4 bases and the J gene lost 7 bases, with 8 bases spanning the gap. The DNA of the CDR3 is TGTGCCAGCAGCACCGCCGGGACCCAGTACTTC. It translates to CASSTAGTQYF.

The chain employs TRBV5-1 and TRBJ1-6; D not certain. Trimming removed 0 bases from V and 5 bases from J, with 3 bases in between. From germline, CDR1 is SGHRS and CDR2 YFSETQ. The CDR3 runs 13 residues. CDR3 in DNA: TGCGCCAGCAGCTTGGCAGATAATTCACCCCTCCACTTT. It encodes CASSLADNSPLHF.

The genes are TRBV13 and TRBJ2-3, with 8 bases identical to TRBD2. Germline-derived CDR1 and CDR2 are PRHDT and FYEKMQ (reference sequence). The CDR3 totals 11 residues. V lost 5 bases and J lost 10; bases outside the gene matches: 2. The CDR3 sequence is CASSAGGAQYF. As DNA, the CDR3 is TGTGCCAGCAGCGCCGGGGGGGCGCAGTATTTT.

J is TRBJ1-5 and V is TRBV4-2; 7 nucleotides align to TRBD1. Trimming cost V 0 bases and J 4 bases; bases outside gene matches: 3. This CDR3 is 15 amino acids long. CDR1 is LGHNA, CDR2 YNFKEQ, per germline. CDR3 nucleotides: TGTGCCAGCAGCCAAGAAAGGGACAGAAATCAGCCCCAGCATTTT. Translating gives CASSQERDRNQPQHF.

The rearrangement uses TRBV29-1 and TRBJ1-1; 10 bases map to TRBD1. V gave up 5 bases and J gave up 1 base; unmatched junction bases: 1. CDR1 and CDR2 from the germline V gene are SQVTM and ANQGSEA. The CDR3 extends over 13 amino acids. Here the CDR3 reads CSVRTGGNTEAFF. CDR3 nucleotide sequence: TGCAGCGTTCGGACAGGGGGGAACACTGAAGCTTTCTTT.

The chain is built from TRBV24-1 and TRBJ2-5; TRBD2 matches 12 bases. V was pared by 3 bases and J by 4 bases, with 11 bases of the junction left unmatched. The CDR3 extends over 18 amino acids. The germline CDR1 and CDR2 sequences are KGHDR and SFDVKD. The CDR3 DNA reads TGTGCCACCAGTGATGCTAGCGGGGGGGCGCGAGGAGGAGAGACCCAGTACTTC. The encoded protein is CATSDASGGARGGETQYF.

The gene calls are TRBV28 and TRBJ1-2; weak D call: TRBD1 (5 bases). The CDR3 is made up of 13 amino acids. Germline CDR1 and CDR2: MDHEN and SYDVKM. V lost 6 bases, J lost 4 bases, and 12 bases lay in between. The CDR3 loop reads CASRPGVGYGYTF. The DNA of the CDR3 is TGTGCCAGCAGGCCGGGGGTCGGCTATGGCTACACCTTC.

The rearrangement links TRBV4-1 to TRBJ1-4; D perhaps matches TRBD1 (6 bases). The germline V and J ends were trimmed by 1 base and 4 bases, with 10 bases remaining between them. Germline V gene lookup returns CDR1 MGHRA and CDR2 YSYEKL. The CDR3 totals 15 residues. The CDR3 loop reads CASSQGGQSNEKLFF. In DNA form, the CDR3 reads TGCGCCAGCAGCCAAGGTGGACAGAGTAATGAAAAACTGTTTTTT.

CDR3 sequence (DNA): TGCGCCAGCAGCCAAGATCACGAGGGCTCTCACTATGGCTACACCTTC. It encodes CASSQDHEGSHYGYTF. V gene TRBV4-3 combines with J gene TRBJ1-2; no clear D gene. The length of the CDR3 is 16 residues. The V and J ends lost 0 bases and 3 bases respectively, with 14 bases between them. Germline V CDR1 and CDR2: LGHNA, YSLEER.

The chain joins TRBV5-5 to TRBJ2-3; TRBD2 matches 8 bases. Germline V lookup: CDR1 SGHKS, CDR2 YYEKEE (reference sequence). V lost 0 bases, J lost 2 bases, and 8 bases stayed unmatched. This CDR3 has 17 amino acids. CDR3 residues: CASSLAVRGGHTDTQYF. CDR3 nucleotides: TGTGCCAGCAGCTTGGCAGTCCGCGGGGGGCACACAGATACGCAGTATTTT.

The V and J genes are TRBV19 and TRBJ1-5, with no clear D. Germline loops: CDR1 LNHDA, CDR2 SQIVND (reference sequence). The CDR3 contains 11 residues. The V end was cut by 4 bases, the J end by 6 bases, with 4 bases between. For the CDR3, the DNA is TGTGCCAGTAGTAACGGTCAGCCCCAGCATTTT. This translates into CASSNGQPQHF.

The chain recombines TRBV18 with TRBJ1-2; D ambiguous. Germline lookup yields CDR1 KGHSH and CDR2 LQKENI. The CDR3 loop spans 14 amino acids. Trimming stripped 4 bases from V and 1 base from J, with 10 bases between. The CDR3 DNA is TGTGCCAGCTCACGTCAGGACTATAACTATGGCTACACCTTC. The encoded protein is CASSRQDYNYGYTF.

This chain links TRBV27 with TRBJ2-1, with TRBD2 as a possible D gene (6 bases). Looked up from germline, CDR1 is MNHEY and CDR2 is SMNVEV (reference sequence). The ends were cut back, 4 bases at V and 0 bases at J, with 16 bases in the middle. The length of the CDR3 is 17 residues. CDR3 DNA sequence: TGTGCCAGCAGTTCCCTTACCGGGACTCTCTCCTACAATGAGCAGTTCTTC. As protein: CASSSLTGTLSYNEQFF.

CDR3 loop: CATSSAGLEPGGETQYF. DNA of the CDR3: TGTGCCACCAGTTCGGCCGGACTTGAGCCCGGCGGAGAGACCCAGTACTTC. V gene TRBV24-1 combines with J gene TRBJ2-5; possibly TRBD2 for D (5 bases). This CDR3 is 17 amino acids long. Trimming removed 6 bases at V and 4 bases at J, with 23 bases between. Germline V lookup: CDR1 KGHDR, CDR2 SFDVKD.

Worth noting for this clone: In the same sample, other DNA sequences code for this CDR3. The V gene is TRBV3-1 (or the pseudogene TRBV3-2), the J gene TRBJ1-1; 9 positions agree with TRBD1. Germline V gene lookup returns CDR1 LGHDT and CDR2 YNNKEL (reference sequence). The CDR3 extends over 14 amino acids. V gave up 3 bases and J gave up 1 base; unmatched junction bases: 0. The CDR3 coding sequence is TGTGCCAGCAGCCAGGGACAGGGGAACACTGAAGCTTTCTTT. It yields the protein CASSQGQGNTEAFF.

The chain joins TRBV6-1 to TRBJ1-5, with TRBD1 identical over 7 bases. V lost 3 bases and J lost 4; bases outside the gene matches: 6. This CDR3 is built from 15 residues. The germline gives CDR1 MNHNS, CDR2 SASEGT. CDR3 coding DNA: TGTGCCAGCAGTGAGACAGGGATTTATAATCAGCCCCAGCATTTT. Protein sequence: CASSETGIYNQPQHF.

This chain connects TRBV5-4 to TRBJ2-7; a possible D gene is TRBD2 (6 bases). With 3 bases removed from V and 5 bases from J, the gap between germline ends came to 21 bases. Looked up from germline, CDR1 is SGHNT and CDR2 is YYREEE (reference sequence). The CDR3 extends over 16 amino acids. CDR3 DNA: TGTGCCAGCAGCTCCCCTAAGGGACTCGCAAACCACGAGCAGTACTTC. Its protein is CASSSPKGLANHEQYF.

This chain connects TRBV19 to TRBJ1-4; the match to TRBD1 covers 7 bases. This CDR3 is 16 amino acids long. CDR1 is LNHDA and CDR2 is SQIVND in the germline V gene (reference sequence). After removal of 6 bases from V and 0 bases from J, the junction contained 7 bases not matched to a gene. Here the CDR3 DNA reads TGTGCCAGTAGCAGTACAGGGGCACCAACTAATGAAAAACTGTTTTTT. Encoded protein: CASSSTGAPTNEKLFF.

V usage is TRBV29-1 and J usage is TRBJ2-7, with TRBD1 matching over 7 bases. CDR1 and CDR2 (germline): SQVTM, ANQGSEA. The CDR3 extends over 12 amino acids. Unmatched junction bases numbered 6, after V lost 6 bases and J lost 4 bases. In DNA form, the CDR3 reads TGCAGCGTCCGACAGGGAAGATACGAGCAGTACTTC. Encoded protein: CSVRQGRYEQYF.

The chain carries TRBV9 and TRBJ1-6; no definite D call. The CDR3 consists of 15 residues. V was trimmed by 1 base and J by 11 bases, leaving 16 bases between them. The germline V gene encodes CDR1 SGDLS and CDR2 YYNGEE. Here the CDR3 reads CASSVSQDLGAPLHF. The CDR3 DNA sequence: TGTGCCAGCAGCGTATCCCAGGACCTGGGAGCACCCCTCCACTTT.

The chain employs TRBV11-1 and TRBJ1-2; 8 bases match TRBD1. The germline V gene encodes CDR1 SGHAT and CDR2 FQDESV (reference sequence). V shed 5 bases and J 3 bases; nucleotides not matched to a gene: 5. The length of the CDR3 is 14 residues. CDR3 region: CASSQDRVYYGYTF. The CDR3 nucleotides are TGTGCCAGCAGCCAGGACAGGGTCTACTATGGCTACACCTTC.

This chain uses TRBV6-5 with TRBJ1-2; tentative D call: TRBD1 (5 bases). Germline CDR1 and CDR2: MNHEY and SVGAGI. V was shortened by 2 bases and J by 5 bases, with 9 bases between the two germline ends. This CDR3 region has 13 residues. The CDR3 region is CASSYGTEYGYTF. In nucleotides, the CDR3 is TGTGCCAGCAGTTACGGGACTGAATATGGCTACACCTTC.